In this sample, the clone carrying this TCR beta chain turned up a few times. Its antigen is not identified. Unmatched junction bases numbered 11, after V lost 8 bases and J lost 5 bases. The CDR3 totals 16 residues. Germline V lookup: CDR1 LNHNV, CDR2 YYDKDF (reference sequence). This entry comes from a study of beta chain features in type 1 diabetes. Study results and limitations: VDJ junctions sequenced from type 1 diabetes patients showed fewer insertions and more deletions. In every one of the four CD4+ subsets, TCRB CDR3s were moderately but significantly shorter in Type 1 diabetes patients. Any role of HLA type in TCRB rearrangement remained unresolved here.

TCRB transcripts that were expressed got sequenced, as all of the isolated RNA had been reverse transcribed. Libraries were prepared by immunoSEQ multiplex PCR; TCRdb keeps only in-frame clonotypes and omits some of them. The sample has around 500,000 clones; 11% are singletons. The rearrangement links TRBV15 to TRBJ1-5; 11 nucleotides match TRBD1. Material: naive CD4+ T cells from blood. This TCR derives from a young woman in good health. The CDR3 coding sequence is TGTGCCACCGGTTGGACAGGGGGCGATGATTATCAGCCCCAGCATTTT. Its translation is CATGWTGGDDYQPQHF. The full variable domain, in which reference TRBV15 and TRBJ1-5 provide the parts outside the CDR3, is DAMVIQNPRYQVTQFGKPVTLSCSQTLNHNVMYWYQQKSSQAPKLLFHYYDKDFNNEADTPDNFQSRRPNTSFCFLDIRSPGLGDTAMYLCATGWTGGDDYQPQHFGDGTRLSIL.